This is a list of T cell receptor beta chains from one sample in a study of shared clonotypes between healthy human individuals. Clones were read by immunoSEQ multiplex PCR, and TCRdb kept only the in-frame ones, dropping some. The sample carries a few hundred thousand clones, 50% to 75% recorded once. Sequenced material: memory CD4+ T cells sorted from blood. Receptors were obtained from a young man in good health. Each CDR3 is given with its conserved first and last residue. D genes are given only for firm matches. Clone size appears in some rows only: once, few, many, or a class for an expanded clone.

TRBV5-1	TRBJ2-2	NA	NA	TGCGCCAGCAAGATCGGAGGAGTTGACACCGGGGAGCTGTTTTTT	CASKIGGVDTGELFF
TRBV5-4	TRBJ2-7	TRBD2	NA	TGTGCCAGCAGCTTAGTAAGCGGGGGGAATGTCTACGAGCAGTACTTC	CASSLVSGGNVYEQYF
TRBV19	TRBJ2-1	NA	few	TGTGCCAGTAGTATTCTAGAGGCTGAGCAGTTCTTC	CASSILEAEQFF
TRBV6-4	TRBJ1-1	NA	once	TGTGCCAGCAGTGGCCCCCCCTTTGGACGCCTGGATGAAGCTTTCTTT	CASSGPPFGRLDEAFF
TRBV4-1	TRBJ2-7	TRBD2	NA	TGCGCCAGCAGCTACGGACTAGCGGGAGGCCGATCCTCCTACGAGCAGTACTTC	CASSYGLAGGRSSYEQYF
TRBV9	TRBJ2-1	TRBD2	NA	TGTGCCAGCAGCGTAGCAGGGGGGACTAGCGGGATCAATGAGCAGTTCTTC	CASSVAGGTSGINEQFF
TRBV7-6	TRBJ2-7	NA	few	TGTGCCAGCAGCACACCGGGCCTCTACGAGCAGTACTTC	CASSTPGLYEQYF
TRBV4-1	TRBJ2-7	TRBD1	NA	TGCGCCAGCAGCCGTACCGGGACAGGGGAATACGAGCAGTACTTC	CASSRTGTGEYEQYF
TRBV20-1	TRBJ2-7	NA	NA	TGCAGTGCTAGAGAGGTGTACGAGCAGTACTTC	CSAREVYEQYF
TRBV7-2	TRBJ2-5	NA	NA	TGTGCCAGCAGCTTAGGGTCTAGCTTACAAGAGACCCAGTACTTC	CASSLGSSLQETQYF
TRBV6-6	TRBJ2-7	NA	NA	TGTGCCAGCAGTTATTCTCCAAGTAGTTCCTACGAGCAGTACTTC	CASSYSPSSSYEQYF
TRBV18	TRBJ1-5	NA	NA	TGTGCCAGCTCACCAATTCCGCCCCCATATAGCAATCAGCCCCAGCATTTT	CASSPIPPPYSNQPQHF
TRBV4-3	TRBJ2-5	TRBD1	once	TGCGCCAGCAGCATAGACAGGGGAGAGACCCAGTACTTC	CASSIDRGETQYF
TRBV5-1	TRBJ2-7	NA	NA	TGCGCCAGCAAGTTTGAGGGAGGTTGGGGCTCCGAGCAGTACTTC	CASKFEGGWGSEQYF
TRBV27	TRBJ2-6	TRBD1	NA	TGTGCCAGCAGTTTAGACAGGGGAAACTCTGGGGCCAACGTCCTGACTTTC	CASSLDRGNSGANVLTF
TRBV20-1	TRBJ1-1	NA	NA	TGCAGTGCTAGCCTGAACACTGAAGCTTTCTTT	CSASLNTEAFF
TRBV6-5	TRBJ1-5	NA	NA	TGTGCCAGCAGTTACGGATCGGGGTTTTTACAGCCCCAGCATTTT	CASSYGSGFLQPQHF
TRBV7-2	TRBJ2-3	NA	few	TGTGCCAGCAGCTTCAGCACAGATACGCAGTATTTT	CASSFSTDTQYF
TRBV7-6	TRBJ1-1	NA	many	TGTGCCAGCAGCACACAAAACGTGGGCACTGAAGCTTTCTTT	CASSTQNVGTEAFF
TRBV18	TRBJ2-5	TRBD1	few	TGTGCCAGCTCGGACAGGGAGACCCAGTACTTC	CASSDRETQYF
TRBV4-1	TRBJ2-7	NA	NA	TGCGCCAGCAGCCCTCTCCGGGGCTCCTACGAGCAGTACTTC	CASSPLRGSYEQYF
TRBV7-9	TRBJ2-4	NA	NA	TGTGCCAGCAGCTTAGGCTCGGACGTCCGTGGAAACATTCAGTACTTC	CASSLGSDVRGNIQYF
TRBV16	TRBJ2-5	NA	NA	TGTGCCAGCAGCCAATCCTCATATGGAGCCCAGTACTTC	CASSQSSYGAQYF
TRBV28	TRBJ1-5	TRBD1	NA	TGTGCCAGCATTTCTCTCGACAGGGACAATCAGCCCCAGCATTTT	CASISLDRDNQPQHF
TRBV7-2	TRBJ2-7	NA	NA	TGTGCCAGCAGCCGTTACCAGGCGGCCTACGAGCAGTACTTC	CASSRYQAAYEQYF
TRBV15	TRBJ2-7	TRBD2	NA	TGTGCCACCAGCAGAGATCGGGTTAGCAGCGGGGGCGAGCAGTACTTC	CATSRDRVSSGGEQYF
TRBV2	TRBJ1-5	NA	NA	TGTGCCAGCAAGGACAGACCTTATAGCAATCAGCCCCAGCATTTT	CASKDRPYSNQPQHF
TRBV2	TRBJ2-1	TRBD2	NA	TGTGCCAACAAGACCGGGACTAGCGGGAGGGCCGACAATGAGCAGTTCTTC	CANKTGTSGRADNEQFF
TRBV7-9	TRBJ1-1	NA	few	TGTGCCAGCAGCTTCTCCCAACAGGGTGTCGCTGAAGCTTTCTTT	CASSFSQQGVAEAFF
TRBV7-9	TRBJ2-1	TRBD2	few	TGTGCCAGCAGCCCTAGCGGGGGATCCTACAATGAGCAGTTCTTC	CASSPSGGSYNEQFF
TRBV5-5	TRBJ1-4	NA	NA	TGTGCCAGCAGCTGGGCGATGAGGACGGGGGGTGAAAAACTGTTTTTT	CASSWAMRTGGEKLFF
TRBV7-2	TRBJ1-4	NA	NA	TGTGCCAGCAGCTTATTGAGGCCGGTAAAACTGTTTTTT	CASSLLRPVKLFF
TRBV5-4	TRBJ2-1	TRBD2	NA	TGTGCCACCTGGGCCCCCCTTCGGGAGGGCCGGAGAGGCAATGAGCAGTTCTTC	CATWAPLREGRRGNEQFF
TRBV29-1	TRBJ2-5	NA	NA	TGCAGCGTCGGGACAACCCAAGAGACCCAGTACTTC	CSVGTTQETQYF
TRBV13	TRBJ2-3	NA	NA	TGTGCCAGCAGCATAACGGGATCTAGCACAGATACGCAGTATTTT	CASSITGSSTDTQYF
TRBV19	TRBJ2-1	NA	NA	TGTGCCAGTAGTGGCCGTTGGGCAGTTAAAGACAATGAGCAGTTCTTC	CASSGRWAVKDNEQFF
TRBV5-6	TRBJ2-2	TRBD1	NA	TGTGCCAGCAGCTTGGCCGGGACAGGGAGGCTGTTTTTT	CASSLAGTGRLFF
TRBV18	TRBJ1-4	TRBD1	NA	TGTGCCAGCTCACCGGGACAGCTCAATGAAAAACTGTTTTTT	CASSPGQLNEKLFF
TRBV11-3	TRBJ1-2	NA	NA	TGTGCCAGCAGCCCCCTGAGCTATCGCGGCTACACCTTC	CASSPLSYRGYTF
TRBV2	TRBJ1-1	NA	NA	TGTGCCAGCAGTTCCCTCGGGGGAGGCACTGAAGCTTTCTTT	CASSSLGGGTEAFF
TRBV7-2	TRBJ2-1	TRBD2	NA	TGTGCCAGCAAGCTAGCCGGGACTACATCCTACAATGAGCAGTTCTTC	CASKLAGTTSYNEQFF
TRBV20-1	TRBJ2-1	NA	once	TGCAGTGCCACCTACGGGAGAGGTGAGTTCTTC	CSATYGRGEFF
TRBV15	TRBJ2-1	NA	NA	TGTGCCACCAGCAGAGATGGCCCGAGCTCCTACAATGAGCAGTTCTTC	CATSRDGPSSYNEQFF
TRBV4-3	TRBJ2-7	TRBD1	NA	TGCGCCAGCAGCCGAGACAGGGGGCTCTACGAGCAGTACTTC	CASSRDRGLYEQYF
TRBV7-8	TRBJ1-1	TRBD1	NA	TGTGCCAGCAGCTTATCCCAGGGGGTGCGCACTGAAGCTTTCTTT	CASSLSQGVRTEAFF
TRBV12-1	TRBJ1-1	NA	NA	TGTGCCAGCAGCTTTCCCGGGGGGGACACTGAAGCTTTCTTT	CASSFPGGDTEAFF
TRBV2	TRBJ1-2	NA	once	TGTGCCAGCAGTGCCGCCGGGTGGGGGCCTGGCTATGGCTACACCTTC	CASSAAGWGPGYGYTF